The 32 T cell receptor beta chains below come from one sample, sequenced in a study of blood T cell repertoires in COVID-19. The data were produced by immunoSEQ multiplex PCR, yet TCRdb's version contains in-frame clones alone and is incomplete. The data contain 300,000 to 350,000 clones, approximately 85% of them singletons. The sample consisted of PBMCs or T cells enriched from blood (not recorded which). The origin of the receptors is a man under 40 who had recovered from COVID-19.

The J gene is TRBJ2-7, the V gene TRBV27; D is possibly TRBD2 (6 bases). Trimming pared 4 bases from V and 2 bases from J, leaving 15 bases between. This CDR3 comprises 15 residues. The V gene's germline CDR1 is MNHEY and CDR2 SMNVEV (reference sequence). CDR3 sequence (DNA): TGTGCCAGCAGTTACGAAGGGACTTTTGCCTACGAGCAGTACTTC. This codes for CASSYEGTFAYEQYF.

The genes are TRBV5-1 and TRBJ1-2; D unclear. V was cut by 0 bases and J by 2 bases, with 11 bases left in between. The CDR3 extends over 15 amino acids. Germline-derived CDR1 and CDR2 are SGHRS and YFSETQ. CDR3 in amino acids: CASSLEFGMNYGYTF. In DNA, the CDR3 is TGCGCCAGCAGCTTGGAATTCGGGATGAACTATGGCTACACCTTC. Together with reference TRBV5-1 and TRBJ1-2, the CDR3 gives the full variable domain: KAGVTQTPRYLIKTRGQQVTLSCSPISGHRSVSWYQQTPGQGLQFLFEYFSETQRNKGNFPGRFSGRQFSNSRSEMNVSTLELGDSALYLCASSLEFGMNYGYTFGSGTRLTVV.

The chain combines TRBV5-4 with TRBJ1-1; tentative D call: TRBD1 (5 bases). The germline V gene encodes CDR1 SGHNT and CDR2 YYREEE (reference sequence). Trimming stripped 0 bases from V and 5 bases from J, with 11 bases between. The CDR3 has 14 residues. CDR3 protein: CASSLARRGTEAFF. The CDR3, as DNA: TGTGCCAGCAGCTTGGCACGGAGGGGAACTGAAGCTTTCTTT.

The chain recombines TRBV7-9 with TRBJ2-7; a possible D gene is TRBD1 (6 bases). The germline V gene has CDR1 SEHNR and CDR2 FQNEAQ (reference sequence). V lost 2 bases to trimming and J lost 3 bases, with 14 bases between them. The CDR3 totals 15 residues. CDR3 DNA sequence: TGTGCCAGCAGCTTAACTAGAACAGGGAACTACGAGCAGTACTTC. It codes for CASSLTRTGNYEQYF.

The chain recombines TRBV7-8 with TRBJ2-2; D is ambiguous. The CDR3 consists of 13 residues. Germline V gives CDR1 SGHVS, CDR2 FQNEAQ. Between the trimmed V and J ends, which lost 5 bases and 4 bases, there was a span of 8 bases. In DNA, the CDR3 is TGTGCCAGCAGCCCCTCCCTCACCGGGGAGCTGTTTTTT. It yields the protein CASSPSLTGELFF.

This chain joins TRBV2 and TRBJ1-1; 7 bases fit TRBD1. With V trimmed by 8 bases and J by 4 bases, 13 bases remained unmatched. Germline CDR1 SNHLY, CDR2 FYNNEI. The CDR3 totals 15 residues. CDR3 in DNA: TGTGCCAGCTACCCTCACCCCGGACAGGTCACTGAAGCTTTCTTT. Its translation is CASYPHPGQVTEAFF.

This clone came up once. The chain recombines TRBV19 with TRBJ1-1; no definite D call. The V gene's germline CDR1 is LNHDA and CDR2 SQIVND (reference sequence). V lost 7 bases and J lost 2, with 11 bases in between. The CDR3 has 13 amino acids. This CDR3 is CASKREPNTEAFF. The CDR3, as DNA: TGTGCCAGTAAGAGGGAACCCAACACTGAAGCTTTCTTT.

This clone was found once. The DNA for the CDR3 is TGCGCCAGCAGCTTTGGATATCAGGCCAAAGACTACCTCAACACTGAAGCTTTCTTT. It encodes CASSFGYQAKDYLNTEAFF. J is TRBJ1-1 and V is TRBV5-1; D remains unclear. Trimming shortened V by 2 bases and J by 2 bases, and 25 bases separated the two germline ends. Germline V lookup: CDR1 SGHRS, CDR2 YFSETQ. The CDR3 is made up of 19 amino acids.

The rearrangement joins TRBV3-1 (or the pseudogene TRBV3-2) to TRBJ2-2, with D unclear. The V end was cut by 4 bases, the J end by 4 bases, with 10 bases between. This CDR3 region has 14 residues. Germline lookup yields CDR1 LGHDT and CDR2 YNNKEL (reference sequence). CDR3 DNA sequence: TGTGCCAGCAGCCGAGCGATGGGCACCGGGGAGCTGTTTTTT. As protein: CASSRAMGTGELFF.

CDR3 loop: CASSLAGTGADSPLHF. The CDR3 nucleotides read TGTGCCAGCAGCTTAGCCGGGACAGGGGCTGATTCACCCCTCCACTTT. The chain uses TRBV7-6 and TRBJ1-6; 10 bases map to TRBD1. J was trimmed by 8 bases and V by 0 bases; bases with no gene match: 4. Germline CDR1 reads SGHVS; CDR2 reads FNYEAQ. CDR3 length: 16 amino acids.

This clone has at least ten counts. The chain employs TRBV4-3 and TRBJ2-6; tentatively, D is TRBD1 (5 bases). The germline V and J ends were trimmed by 1 base and 0 bases, with 7 bases remaining between them. Germline loops: CDR1 LGHNA, CDR2 YSLEER. The length of the CDR3 is 16 residues. The CDR3 DNA reads TGCGCCAGCAGCCAAGGGGGCCGCTCTGGGGCCAACGTCCTGACTTTC. It codes for CASSQGGRSGANVLTF.

The sample holds one count of this clone. The V and J genes are TRBV6-5 and TRBJ2-1; 11 bases map to TRBD2. The CDR3 is 15 amino acids. Trimming cost V 6 bases and J 9 bases; bases outside gene matches: 10. The V gene's germline CDR1 is MNHEY and CDR2 SVGAGI. CDR3 in amino acids: CASSPGSGGAGEQFF. The CDR3 nucleotides read TGTGCCAGCAGCCCGGGTAGCGGGGGGGCTGGTGAGCAGTTCTTC.

The rearrangement joins TRBV10-3 to TRBJ2-2, with 9 positions matching TRBD2. V dropped 11 bases and J dropped 6; count of bases not matched to a gene: 4. The CDR3 contains 12 residues. Looked up from germline, CDR1 is ENHRY and CDR2 is SYGVKD. The CDR3 nucleotides are TGTGCCTCCGGCGGGGGGGCCGGGGAGCTGTTTTTT. Translating it yields CASGGGAGELFF.

The chain has TRBV4-1 and TRBJ1-2; no clear D. The CDR3 loop spans 12 amino acids. Trimming left V 1 base short and J 2 bases short, with 2 bases between. Germline loops: CDR1 MGHRA, CDR2 YSYEKL. The CDR3 DNA reads as TGCGCCAGCAGCCAAGTAAACTATGGCTACACCTTC. Amino acid sequence: CASSQVNYGYTF.

This clone has a handful of counts. J is TRBJ1-2 and V is TRBV5-1; D remains ambiguous. Germline CDR1 reads SGHRS; CDR2 reads YFSETQ. The CDR3 length is 13 residues. The V end lost 4 bases, the J end lost 3 bases, and 10 bases lay between the germline ends. The CDR3 here is CASSPNVDYGYTF. CDR3 nucleotide sequence: TGCGCCAGCAGCCCGAATGTAGACTATGGCTACACCTTC.

The CDR3 DNA reads TGTGCCAGCAGCATCGGACACGGGGGCTACACCTTC. Residues: CASSIGHGGYTF. This rearrangement joins TRBV7-2 to TRBJ1-2, with D possibly being TRBD1 (5 bases). This CDR3 has 12 residues. Trimming took 5 bases from V and 8 from J, leaving 12 bases between them. Per the germline V gene, CDR1 is SGHTA and CDR2 is FQGNSA.

Worth noting for this clone: The same CDR3 can be traced to other DNA sequences in this sample. The chain couples TRBV5-1 to TRBJ1-6, with 9 bases lining up with TRBD1. CDR1 is SGHRS, CDR2 YFSETQ, per germline. V shed 4 bases, J shed 6 bases, and the junction held 5 bases outside the gene matches. The CDR3 is 15 amino acids. CDR3 protein: CASSLQGAGNSPLHF. DNA of the CDR3: TGCGCCAGCAGCCTACAGGGGGCTGGTAATTCACCCCTCCACTTT.

This clone was counted once. This chain uses TRBV6-6 with TRBJ1-5; 9 bases align to TRBD1. Germline CDR1 and CDR2: MNHNY and SVGAGI (reference sequence). Trimming took 6 bases from V and 2 from J; bases not matched to a gene: 14. This CDR3 has 18 residues. The CDR3 coding sequence is TGTGCCAGCAGCCGACGTGGACAGGGGAGCTTCGGCAATCAGCCCCAGCATTTT. Translating gives CASSRRGQGSFGNQPQHF.

This clone was seen a single time. The V and J genes are TRBV5-1 and TRBJ2-5, with 13 bases aligning to TRBD2. The V gene end was trimmed by 0 bases and the J gene end by 5 bases; junction bases not matched to a gene: 7. The V gene's germline CDR1 is SGHRS and CDR2 YFSETQ. The CDR3 has 17 residues. CDR3 sequence (DNA): TGCGCCAGCAGCTTGGGGACTAGCGGGGGTATCGAGGAGACCCAGTACTTC. Residues: CASSLGTSGGIEETQYF.

The chain uses TRBV2 and TRBJ1-6; TRBD1 matches at 8 bases. The CDR3 is 14 residues long. J lost 7 bases, V lost 11 bases, and 10 bases had no gene match. The germline CDR1 and CDR2 sequences are SNHLY and FYNNEI. The CDR3 sequence is CAGYRDRYNSPLHF. CDR3 sequence (DNA): TGTGCCGGATACCGGGACAGGTACAATTCACCCCTCCACTTT.

CDR3 in DNA: TGTGCCAGGAGGGGACAGGGAGGCCAGTACTTC. Protein: CARRGQGGQYF. The chain combines TRBV24-1 with TRBJ2-7; TRBD1 aligns across 9 bases. This CDR3 has 11 residues. V shed 11 bases and J 10 bases; nucleotides not matched to a gene: 8. Germline loops: CDR1 KGHDR, CDR2 SFDVKD.

As for this clone: At the DNA level, this CDR3 is encoded by other sequences in the same sample as well. This chain joins TRBV5-1 and TRBJ1-2; D is ambiguous. Trimming took 0 bases from V and 0 from J, leaving 9 bases between them. The V gene's germline CDR1 is SGHRS and CDR2 YFSETQ. This CDR3 has 15 residues. The CDR3 region is CASSLGTTTNYGYTF. In DNA form, the CDR3 reads TGCGCCAGCAGCTTGGGGACTACTACTAACTATGGCTACACCTTC.

V gene TRBV6-1 combines with J gene TRBJ2-3; D gene ambiguous. Trimming removed 0 bases at V and 1 base at J, with 11 bases between. CDR1 and CDR2 (germline): MNHNS, SASEGT. The CDR3 loop spans 16 amino acids. The CDR3 sequence is CASSEAMSPGTDTQYF. The DNA for the CDR3 is TGTGCCAGCAGTGAAGCCATGAGCCCCGGCACAGATACGCAGTATTTT.

This chain links TRBV2 with TRBJ1-3; D call uncertain. The V end was cut by 7 bases, the J end by 0 bases, with 13 bases between. The CDR3 loop spans 15 amino acids. Germline V gene lookup returns CDR1 SNHLY and CDR2 FYNNEI. CDR3 residues: CASIVRIASGNTIYF. In DNA form, the CDR3 reads TGTGCCAGCATAGTTCGCATCGCCTCTGGAAACACCATATATTTT.

V is TRBV3-1 (or the pseudogene TRBV3-2) and J is TRBJ1-6, with 7 bases fitting TRBD1. Germline CDR1 is LGHDT and CDR2 is YNNKEL (reference sequence). This CDR3 has 15 residues. Trimming at V came to 6 bases and at J to 5 bases, leaving 7 bases not matched to a gene. The CDR3 region has the DNA TGTGCCAGCAGGGAAACGGGACAGAATAATTCACCCCTCCACTTT. This encodes CASRETGQNNSPLHF.

This clone was seen only once. This sample includes further DNA sequences coding for the same CDR3. This sequence joins TRBV18 and TRBJ1-5, with a possible D match to TRBD1 (6 bases). V gave up 3 bases and J gave up 4 bases, with 10 bases separating them. The CDR3 has 14 amino acids. Germline lookup yields CDR1 KGHSH and CDR2 LQKENI. The CDR3 loop is CASSPGTGNQPQHF. The DNA for the CDR3 is TGTGCCAGCTCACCCGGTACAGGGAATCAGCCCCAGCATTTT. Using reference TRBV18 and TRBJ1-5 for the parts outside the CDR3, the full variable domain is NAGVMQNPRHLVRRRGQEARLRCSPMKGHSHVYWYRQLPEEGLKFMVYLQKENIIDESGMPKERFSAEFPKEGPSILRIQQVVRGDSAAYFCASSPGTGNQPQHFGDGTRLSIL.

The chain carries TRBV30 and TRBJ2-5; 8 bases fit TRBD2. V lost 0 bases to trimming and J lost 4 bases; unmatched junction nucleotides: 7. The CDR3 sequence is 15 residues long. Germline V lookup: CDR1 GTSNPN, CDR2 SVGIG (reference sequence). DNA of the CDR3: TGTGCCTGGAGTGTATACGGGGGGGCCGCAGAGACCCAGTACTTC. The encoded protein is CAWSVYGGAAETQYF.

The rearrangement uses TRBV5-4 and TRBJ1-2, with D hard to call. The CDR3 covers 14 residues. Germline V gene lookup returns CDR1 SGHNT and CDR2 YYREEE (reference sequence). Trimming stripped 5 bases from V and 10 bases from J, with 21 bases between. DNA for the CDR3: TGTGCCAGCAGTGTGACCGGGAAGCGCGTAGCCTACACCTTC. It encodes CASSVTGKRVAYTF.

The chain couples TRBV6-5 to TRBJ1-5; 7 nucleotides align to TRBD1. V lost 8 bases to trimming and J lost 5 bases; unmatched junction nucleotides: 6. CDR3 length: 13 residues. Germline CDR1 is MNHEY and CDR2 is SVGAGI. In DNA, the CDR3 is TGTGCCAGCGAGGGACAGTCTTATCAGCCCCAGCATTTT. Amino acids: CASEGQSYQPQHF.

The J gene is TRBJ1-5, the V gene TRBV2; tentatively, D is TRBD1 (5 bases). Germline CDR1 SNHLY, CDR2 FYNNEI. Trimming removed 6 bases from V and 6 bases from J, with 15 bases in between. The CDR3 contains 14 residues. CDR3 in amino acids: CASSADRGSQPQHF. The CDR3 nucleotides read TGTGCCAGCAGCGCTGACAGAGGAAGTCAGCCCCAGCATTTT.

This clone is a singleton in its sample. The V and J genes are TRBV6-5 and TRBJ1-2; 10 bases are shared with TRBD1. The CDR3 consists of 14 residues. With 0 bases clipped from V and 8 bases from J, the junction kept 3 bases outside the gene matches. Germline assignment: CDR1 MNHEY and CDR2 SVGAGI. The CDR3 nucleotides read TGTGCCAGCAGTTACTCCGACAGGGGGCCAGGCTACACCTTC. Its protein product is CASSYSDRGPGYTF.

This chain connects TRBV7-9 to TRBJ2-1; tentatively, D is TRBD2 (5 bases). The CDR3 length is 17 residues. Trimming cost V 2 bases and J 4 bases, with 18 bases left between them. CDR1 and CDR2 from the germline V gene are SEHNR and FQNEAQ (reference sequence). The CDR3 region is CASSLSEEVPRYNEQFF. CDR3 coding DNA: TGTGCCAGCAGCTTATCCGAGGAGGTGCCTAGGTACAATGAGCAGTTCTTC.